These 5 T cell receptor beta chains were sequenced from one sample in a study of radiotherapy plus CTLA-4 blockade in lung cancer (dated by TCRdb to 2017 to 2018). Library construction relied on the immunoSEQ multiplex PCR assay. TCRdb took this table from immuneACCESS and kept in-frame rearrangements with V and J called. Such tables lack part of the clones; where checked against another copy, unresolved V genes explain under half of the gap, and the rest is unexplained. The sample table lists tens of thousands of clones, over 75% of them with a count of one. Jointly, the top ten make up almost 8% of the sample. The input for sequencing was peripheral blood, taken from a patient treated with radiotherapy plus ipilimumab. These receptors were obtained from a human donor with non-small cell lung cancer whose response to radiotherapy plus ipilimumab could not be evaluated.

The chain recombines TRBV5-4 with TRBJ1-1; possibly TRBD1 for D (6 bases). The germline CDR1 and CDR2 sequences are SGHNT and YYREEE (reference sequence). V was cut by 4 bases and J by 0 bases, with 10 bases left in between. The CDR3 totals 14 residues. The CDR3 reads CASSPQGLNTEAFF. In DNA, the CDR3 is TGTGCCAGCAGCCCACAGGGTTTGAACACTGAAGCTTTCTTT. The variable domain in full, completed from reference TRBV5-4 and TRBJ1-1, reads ETGVTQSPTHLIKTRGQQVTLRCSSQSGHNTVSWYQQALGQGPQFIFQYYREEENGRGNFPPRFSGLQFPNYSSELNVNALELDDSALYLCASSPQGLNTEAFFGQGTRLTVV.

The J gene is TRBJ2-1, the V gene TRBV5-1; weak D call: TRBD2 (5 bases). CDR1 SGHRS and CDR2 YFSETQ come from the germline V gene. The CDR3 sequence is 14 residues long. Trimming took 2 bases from V and 3 from J, leaving 9 bases between them. The DNA of the CDR3 is TGCGCCAGCAGCTTTGGAGGCCTCTACAATGAGCAGTTCTTC. It translates to CASSFGGLYNEQFF.

This clone was seen a single time. The gene calls are TRBV27 and TRBJ2-5; D may be TRBD1 (5 bases). CDR3 length: 14 amino acids. CDR1 is MNHEY and CDR2 is SMNVEV in the germline V gene (reference sequence). Trimming pared 3 bases from V and 4 bases from J, leaving 12 bases between. The CDR3 here is CASSFHRSLETQYF. The CDR3 DNA follows: TGTGCCAGCAGTTTCCACAGGAGTCTAGAGACCCAGTACTTC.

This chain uses TRBV5-6 with TRBJ2-1; 14 bases are a match to TRBD2. In germline, CDR1 is SGHDT, CDR2 YYEEEE. The CDR3 contains 16 residues. Trimming cost V 3 bases and J 7 bases; bases outside gene matches: 6. The CDR3 bases are TGTGCCAGCAGCTGGGGACTAGCGGGAGTTGGTAATGAGCAGTTCTTC. It is translated as CASSWGLAGVGNEQFF.

The V call is TRBV6-5, the J call TRBJ2-7, with TRBD2 identical over 7 bases. Germline values: CDR1 MNHEY, CDR2 SVGAGI. CDR3 size: 15 residues. The J segment lost 0 bases and the V segment lost 3 bases, leaving 5 bases of the junction unmatched. The CDR3 here is CASSYRERGSYEQYF. The CDR3 coding sequence is TGTGCCAGCAGTTATAGAGAGCGGGGCTCCTACGAGCAGTACTTC.